These 25 T cell receptor beta chains were sequenced from one sample in a study of human T cells and chemical hapten exposure. A single record per CDR3 protein comes from TCRdb applying MiXCR to the RACE reads. In the table there are 99,000 or so distinct CDR3 sequences, under 35% of which are singletons. The time point here: patch test 3, about 24 weeks after DPC sensitization. Treatment given: therapeutic diphenylcyclopropenone sensitization with weekly scalp DPC. The sequencing used whole blood, collected in connection with sensitization to the hapten diphenylcyclopropenone (DPC). The receptors originated from a man aged 40-55 years with alopecia areata. Some clones in this sample may be carry-over from other donors' samples.

The rearrangement joins TRBV9 to TRBJ2-7; 8 nucleotides align to TRBD1. CDR1 SGDLS and CDR2 YYNGEE come from the germline V gene. CDR3 size: 14 residues. The junction had 10 bases not matched to a gene; V was cut back by 6 bases and J by 5 bases. As DNA, the CDR3 is TGTGCCAGCATCAAAGAGGACAGGGACGACGAGCAGTACGTC. Translated, it gives CASIKEDRDDEQYV.

This rearrangement joins TRBV27 to TRBJ1-1; D is unclear. V was cut by 3 bases and J by 6 bases, with 17 bases left in between. The germline V gene encodes CDR1 MNHEY and CDR2 SMNVEV (reference sequence). The CDR3 loop spans 15 amino acids. In DNA, the CDR3 is TGTGCCAGCAGTTTCTCCCTACAAGGGTCCGCTGAAGCTTTCTTT. Its translation is CASSFSLQGSAEAFF.

The chain uses TRBV12-3 or TRBV12-4 and TRBJ2-3, with D maybe TRBD2 (6 bases). V was shortened by 5 bases and J by 5 bases, with 14 bases between the two germline ends. The CDR3 contains 14 residues. The CDR3 nucleotides read TGTGCCAGCAGTCGGGACTCAGAGAGAGATACGCAGTATTTT. It encodes CASSRDSERDTQYF.

The chain has TRBV7-2 and TRBJ2-1, with TRBD2 identical over 12 bases. Germline assignment: CDR1 SGHTA and CDR2 FQGNSA. V shed 5 bases and J 8 bases; nucleotides not matched to a gene: 7. The CDR3 totals 15 residues. CDR3 in DNA: TGTGCCAGCAGCACGGGCCTAGCGGGAGGGTATGAGCAGTTCTTC. It translates to CASSTGLAGGYEQFF.

This clonotype has just a few counts. The chain has TRBV9 and TRBJ2-7; perhaps TRBD2 as D (5 bases). Germline values: CDR1 SGDLS, CDR2 YYNGEE. This CDR3 spans 14 amino acids. Trimming removed 6 bases at V and 2 bases at J, with 15 bases between. The DNA of the CDR3 is TGTGCCAGCACCCCCGACTATTCAGCCTACGAGCAGTACTTC. Its translation: CASTPDYSAYEQYF. Using reference TRBV9 and TRBJ2-7 for the parts outside the CDR3, the full variable domain is DSGVTQTPKHLITATGQRVTLRCSPRSGDLSVYWYQQSLDQGLQFLIQYYNGEERAKGNILERFSAQQFPDLHSELNLSSLELGDSALYFCASTPDYSAYEQYFGPGTRLTVT.

The sample holds a few counts of this clonotype. The chain uses TRBV28 and TRBJ2-7; D is unclear. Per the germline V gene, CDR1 is MDHEN and CDR2 is SYDVKM. CDR3 size: 13 residues. Trimming cost V 3 bases and J 2 bases, with 8 bases left between them. The CDR3 here is CASSLSSTYEQYF. The CDR3 bases are TGTGCCAGCAGTTTGAGTAGTACCTACGAGCAGTACTTC.

This clonotype appeared a few times. The rearrangement uses TRBV2 and TRBJ2-7, with TRBD1 matching 9 bases. This CDR3 is built from 14 residues. Germline CDR1 SNHLY, CDR2 FYNNEI. The J segment lost 6 bases and the V segment lost 8 bases, leaving 11 bases of the junction unmatched. DNA for the CDR3: TGTGCCAGCGATATACCCGGGACAGGGAGCGAGCAGTACTTC. Its protein product is CASDIPGTGSEQYF.

Only a few counts were recorded for this clonotype. The chain combines TRBV28 with TRBJ2-7; D is possibly TRBD1 (5 bases). The CDR3 is 14 residues long. Germline CDR1 and CDR2: MDHEN and SYDVKM. The V gene lost 5 bases and the J gene lost 1 base, with 12 bases spanning the gap. CDR3 in amino acids: CASSTWGVSYEQYF. For the CDR3, the DNA is TGTGCCAGCAGTACCTGGGGCGTATCCTACGAGCAGTACTTC.

The gene calls are TRBV6-2 or TRBV6-3 and TRBJ2-7; TRBD2 matches at 9 bases. J lost 0 bases, V lost 2 bases, and 8 bases had no gene match. Per germline, CDR1 MNHEY and CDR2 SVGEGT. CDR3 length: 17 residues. CDR3 coding DNA: TGTGCCAGCAGTTACCCCCGGACTAGCGAATCCTCCTACGAGCAGTACTTC. Its protein is CASSYPRTSESSYEQYF.

J is TRBJ2-2 and V is TRBV6-2 or TRBV6-3, with 9 bases aligning to TRBD2. Germline loops: CDR1 MNHEY, CDR2 SVGEGT. The V segment lost 5 bases and the J segment 5 bases; nucleotides outside the gene matches: 15. This CDR3 region has 18 residues. The CDR3 reads CASSHAGDSGRRTGELFF. CDR3 nucleotide sequence: TGTGCCAGCAGTCATGCCGGGGATAGCGGGAGAAGGACCGGGGAGCTGTTTTTT.

This clonotype was counted a few times. V usage is TRBV7-2 and J usage is TRBJ2-7, with D unresolved. From germline, CDR1 is SGHTA and CDR2 FQGNSA. This CDR3 is built from 14 residues. The V end was cut by 1 base, the J end by 3 bases, with 10 bases between. CDR3 sequence (DNA): TGTGCCAGCAGCTTAGGAACTGCCAACTACGAGCAGTACTTC. This sequence encodes CASSLGTANYEQYF. Combining the CDR3 with reference TRBV7-2 and TRBJ2-7 gives the whole variable domain GAGVSQSPSNKVTEKGKDVELRCDPISGHTALYWYRQSLGQGLEFLIYFQGNSAPDKSGLPSDRFSAERTGGSVSTLTIQRTQQEDSAVYLCASSLGTANYEQYFGPGTRLTVT.

V and J are TRBV6-5 and TRBJ2-1, with TRBD2 matching over 10 bases. CDR3 length: 15 amino acids. The germline V gene has CDR1 MNHEY and CDR2 SVGAGI. With 6 bases clipped from V and 10 bases from J, the junction kept 12 bases outside the gene matches. CDR3 in DNA: TGTGCCAGCAGACCAGCGGGAGGGTCCTGGGGAGAGCAGTTCTTC. Translating it yields CASRPAGGSWGEQFF.

The chain couples TRBV6-2 or TRBV6-3 to TRBJ2-1; 11 nucleotides match TRBD2. V trimming: 6 bases; J trimming: 4 bases; junction bases outside the gene matches: 5. Germline V gene data show CDR1 as MNHEY and CDR2 as SVGEGT. The CDR3 totals 15 residues. CDR3 loop: CASRTIAGGYNEQFF. The CDR3 coding sequence is TGTGCCAGCAGAACTATAGCGGGAGGGTACAATGAGCAGTTCTTC.

This clonotype showed up just a few times. V is TRBV7-8 and J is TRBJ2-3; the match to TRBD1 covers 7 bases. Germline CDR1 and CDR2: SGHVS and FQNEAQ. With 2 bases clipped from V and 0 bases from J, the junction kept 5 bases outside the gene matches. CDR3 length: 16 amino acids. The CDR3 DNA is TGTGCCAGCAGCTTAAGGACAGGCTCAAGCACAGATACGCAGTATTTT. As protein: CASSLRTGSSTDTQYF.

V gene TRBV24-1 combines with J gene TRBJ1-5, with D unclear. V gave up 3 bases and J gave up 5 bases, with 10 bases separating them. This CDR3 has 14 amino acids. Germline V gene data show CDR1 as KGHDR and CDR2 as SFDVKD. For the CDR3, the DNA is TGTGCCACCAGTGATGAACACGGGGATCAGCCCCAGCATTTT. It encodes CATSDEHGDQPQHF.

V and J are TRBV29-1 and TRBJ2-7; 7 bases fit TRBD2. Germline-derived CDR1 and CDR2 are SQVTM and ANQGSEA. The V segment lost 5 bases and the J segment 7 bases; nucleotides outside the gene matches: 11. The CDR3 loop spans 13 amino acids. This CDR3 is CSVQGLVSWEQYF. In DNA, the CDR3 is TGCAGCGTTCAAGGACTAGTATCGTGGGAGCAGTACTTC.

This clonotype appeared a single time. This sequence joins TRBV7-2 and TRBJ2-4; unclear D gene. Trimming cost V 0 bases and J 4 bases, with 4 bases left between them. The germline V gene encodes CDR1 SGHTA and CDR2 FQGNSA. The CDR3 spans 13 residues. The CDR3 DNA reads TGTGCCAGCAGCTTAGCAGGGAAAAACATTCAGTACTTC. Amino acids: CASSLAGKNIQYF.

The J gene is TRBJ1-1, the V gene TRBV6-5; 7 bases are shared with TRBD1. Trimming cost V 6 bases and J 3 bases; bases outside gene matches: 7. CDR1 and CDR2 (germline): MNHEY, SVGAGI. The CDR3 sequence is 14 residues long. CDR3 in DNA: TGTGCCAGCAGGGAAACGACAGGGCACACTGAAGCTTTCTTT. It codes for CASRETTGHTEAFF.

The rearrangement links TRBV20-1 to TRBJ1-5; 7 bases fit TRBD1. CDR3 length: 15 amino acids. CDR1 is DFQATT, CDR2 SNEGSKA, per germline (reference sequence). Trimming took 5 bases from V and 0 from J; bases not matched to a gene: 7. The CDR3 nucleotides are TGCAGTGCTCCCATGACAGGGAATAGCAATCAGCCCCAGCATTTT. Amino acids: CSAPMTGNSNQPQHF.

This chain's CDR3 is CASSSPSGTGGEGYGYTF. The DNA for the CDR3 is TGTGCCAGCAGTTCCCCCTCCGGGACAGGGGGCGAGGGATATGGCTACACCTTC. This chain uses TRBV6-2 or TRBV6-3 with TRBJ1-2; 12 bases are shared with TRBD1. Unmatched junction bases numbered 14, after V lost 4 bases and J lost 5 bases. CDR1 MNHEY and CDR2 SVGEGT come from the germline V gene. CDR3 size: 18 residues.

The chain recombines TRBV6-4 with TRBJ2-3; D not certain. The V end was cut by 7 bases, the J end by 2 bases, with 13 bases between. CDR1 MRHNA and CDR2 SNTAGT come from the germline V gene. CDR3 length equals 14 residues. The CDR3 region has the DNA TGTGCCAGCAAGCGTGCCCCGGACACAGATACGCAGTATTTT. It yields the protein CASKRAPDTDTQYF.

The chain combines TRBV20-1 with TRBJ2-5; 8 bases fit TRBD1. Germline values: CDR1 DFQATT, CDR2 SNEGSKA (reference sequence). The CDR3 is made up of 12 amino acids. V was clipped by 7 bases and J by 4 bases; unmatched bases: 5. The CDR3 DNA sequence: TGCAGTGTTGGACAGGGAAGAGAGACCCAGTACTTC. It yields the protein CSVGQGRETQYF.

This clonotype has a handful of counts. The V gene is TRBV4-3, the J gene TRBJ1-2, with D possibly TRBD1 on 6 matching bases. Deletions cut 3 bases from V and 5 bases from J, with 10 bases between. In germline, CDR1 is LGHNA, CDR2 YSLEER. The CDR3 has 13 amino acids. The CDR3 DNA follows: TGCGCCAGCAGCCAGCCTGGACAGTATGGCTACACCTTC. Translation gives CASSQPGQYGYTF.

The chain joins TRBV6-5 to TRBJ2-1; TRBD2 agrees at 9 bases. Germline lookup yields CDR1 MNHEY and CDR2 SVGAGI. Trimming cost V 7 bases and J 7 bases; bases outside gene matches: 14. CDR3 length equals 16 residues. The DNA for the CDR3 is TGTGCCAGCACCAGAAAACCGGGACTAGCCTCAAATGAGCAGTTCTTC. Amino acid sequence: CASTRKPGLASNEQFF.

This chain uses TRBV27 with TRBJ1-6; the D gene is possibly TRBD1 (5 bases). Germline CDR1 is MNHEY and CDR2 is SMNVEV (reference sequence). This CDR3 contains 14 residues. The V end was cut by 3 bases, the J end by 7 bases, with 10 bases between. The CDR3 bases are TGTGCCAGCAGTTTGAGGGGAGTAAATTCACCCCTCCACTTT. Encoded protein: CASSLRGVNSPLHF.